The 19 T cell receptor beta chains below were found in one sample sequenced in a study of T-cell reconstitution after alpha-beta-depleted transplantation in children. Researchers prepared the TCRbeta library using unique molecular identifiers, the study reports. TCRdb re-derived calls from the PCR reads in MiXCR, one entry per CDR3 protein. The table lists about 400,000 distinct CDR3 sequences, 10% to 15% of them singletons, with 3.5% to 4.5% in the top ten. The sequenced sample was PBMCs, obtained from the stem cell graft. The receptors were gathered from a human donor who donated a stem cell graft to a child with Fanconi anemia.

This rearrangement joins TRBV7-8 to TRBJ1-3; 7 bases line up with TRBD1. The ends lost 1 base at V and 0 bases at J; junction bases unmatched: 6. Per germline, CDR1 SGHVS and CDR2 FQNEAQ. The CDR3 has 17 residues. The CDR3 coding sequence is TGTGCCAGCAGCTTAGGGGACAGCCCGTACTCTGGAAACACCATATATTTT. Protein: CASSLGDSPYSGNTIYF.

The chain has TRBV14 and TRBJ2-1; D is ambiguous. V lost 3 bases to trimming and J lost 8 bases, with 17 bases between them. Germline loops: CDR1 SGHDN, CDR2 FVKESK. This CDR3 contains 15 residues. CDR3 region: CASSQFRPLGDEQFF. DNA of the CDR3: TGTGCCAGCAGCCAGTTTCGTCCCCTGGGCGATGAGCAGTTCTTC.

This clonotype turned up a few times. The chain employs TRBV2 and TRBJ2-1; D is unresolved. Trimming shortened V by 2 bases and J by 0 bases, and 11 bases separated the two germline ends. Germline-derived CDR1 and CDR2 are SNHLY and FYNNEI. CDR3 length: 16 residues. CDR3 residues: CASSERAGYSYNEQFF. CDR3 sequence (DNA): TGTGCCAGCAGTGAAAGGGCAGGCTACTCCTACAATGAGCAGTTCTTC.

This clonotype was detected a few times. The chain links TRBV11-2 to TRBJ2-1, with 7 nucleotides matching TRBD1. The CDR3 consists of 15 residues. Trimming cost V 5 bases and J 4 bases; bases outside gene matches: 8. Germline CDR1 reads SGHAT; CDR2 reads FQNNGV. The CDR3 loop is CASSLNRGQYNEQFF. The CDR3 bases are TGTGCCAGCAGCCTGAACAGGGGACAATACAATGAGCAGTTCTTC. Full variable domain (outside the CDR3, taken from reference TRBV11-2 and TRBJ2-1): EAGVAQSPRYKIIEKRQSVAFWCNPISGHATLYWYQQILGQGPKLLIQFQNNGVVDDSQLPKDRFSAERLKGVDSTLKIQPAKLEDSAVYLCASSLNRGQYNEQFFGPGTRLTVL.

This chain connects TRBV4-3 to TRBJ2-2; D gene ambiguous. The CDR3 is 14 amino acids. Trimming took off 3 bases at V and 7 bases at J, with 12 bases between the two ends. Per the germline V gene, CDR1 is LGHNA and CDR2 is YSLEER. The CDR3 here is CASSQGREHGELFF. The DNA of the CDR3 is TGCGCCAGCAGCCAGGGCCGAGAGCACGGGGAGCTGTTTTTT.

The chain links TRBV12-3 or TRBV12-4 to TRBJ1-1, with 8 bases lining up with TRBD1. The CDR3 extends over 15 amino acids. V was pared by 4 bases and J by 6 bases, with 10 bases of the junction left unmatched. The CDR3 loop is CASSSQGDRPPEAFF. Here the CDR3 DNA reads TGTGCCAGCAGTTCCCAGGGGGACAGGCCGCCTGAAGCTTTCTTT.

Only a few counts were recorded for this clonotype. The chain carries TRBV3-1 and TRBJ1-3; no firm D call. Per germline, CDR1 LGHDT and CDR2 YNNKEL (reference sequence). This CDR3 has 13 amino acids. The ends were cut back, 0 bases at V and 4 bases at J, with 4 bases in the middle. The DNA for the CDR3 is TGTGCCAGCAGCCAAGATGCGGGAAACACCATATATTTT. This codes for CASSQDAGNTIYF.

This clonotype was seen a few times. CDR3 protein: CSAVHRGLSYNEQFF. The CDR3 DNA is TGCAGTGCTGTACACAGGGGTCTCTCCTACAATGAGCAGTTCTTC. This chain links TRBV20-1 with TRBJ2-1; 7 bases agree with TRBD1. The CDR3 runs 15 residues. The germline V gene has CDR1 DFQATT and CDR2 SNEGSKA (reference sequence). V lost 5 bases, J lost 0 bases, and 7 bases stayed unmatched.

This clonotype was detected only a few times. This CDR3 is CASSPLGTSLLSYEQYF. In DNA, the CDR3 is TGCGCCAGCAGCCCCCTGGGGACTAGCCTGCTCTCCTACGAGCAGTACTTC. V and J are TRBV5-1 and TRBJ2-7; 9 bases fit TRBD2. V was clipped by 4 bases and J by 0 bases; unmatched bases: 11. Germline loops: CDR1 SGHRS, CDR2 YFSETQ. The CDR3 has 17 residues.

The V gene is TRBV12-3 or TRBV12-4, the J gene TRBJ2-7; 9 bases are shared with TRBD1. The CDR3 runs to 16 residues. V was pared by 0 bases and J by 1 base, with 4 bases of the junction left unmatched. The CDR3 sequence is CASSLARGTGSYEQYF. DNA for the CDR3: TGTGCCAGCAGTTTAGCGCGTGGGACAGGGTCCTACGAGCAGTACTTC.

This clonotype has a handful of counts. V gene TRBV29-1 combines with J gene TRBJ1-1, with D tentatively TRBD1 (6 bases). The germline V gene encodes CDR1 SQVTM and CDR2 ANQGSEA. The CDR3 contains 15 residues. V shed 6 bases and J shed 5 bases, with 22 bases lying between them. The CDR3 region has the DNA TGCAGCGTACTGCCGACAGGAACCCGGAGTACTGAAGCTTTCTTT. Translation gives CSVLPTGTRSTEAFF.

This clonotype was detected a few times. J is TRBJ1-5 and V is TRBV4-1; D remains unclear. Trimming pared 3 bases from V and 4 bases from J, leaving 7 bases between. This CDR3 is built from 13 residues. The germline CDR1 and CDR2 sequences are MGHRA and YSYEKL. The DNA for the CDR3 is TGCGCCAGCAGCCAGACGTGGAATCAGCCCCAGCATTTT. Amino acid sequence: CASSQTWNQPQHF.

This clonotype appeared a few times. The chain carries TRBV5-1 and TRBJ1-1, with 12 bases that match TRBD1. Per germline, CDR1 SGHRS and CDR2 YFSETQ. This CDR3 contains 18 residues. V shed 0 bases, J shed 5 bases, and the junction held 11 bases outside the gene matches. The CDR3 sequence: CASSLGDRGPLGGTEAFF. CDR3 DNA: TGCGCCAGCAGCTTGGGGGACAGGGGGCCCCTCGGGGGAACTGAAGCTTTCTTT.

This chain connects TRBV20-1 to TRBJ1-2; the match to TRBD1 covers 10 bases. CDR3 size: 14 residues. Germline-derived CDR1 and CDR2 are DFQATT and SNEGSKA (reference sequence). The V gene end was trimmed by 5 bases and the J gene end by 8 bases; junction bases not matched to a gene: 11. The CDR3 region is CSASTGQGPGGYTF. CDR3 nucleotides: TGCAGTGCTTCCACGGGACAGGGGCCCGGGGGCTACACCTTC.

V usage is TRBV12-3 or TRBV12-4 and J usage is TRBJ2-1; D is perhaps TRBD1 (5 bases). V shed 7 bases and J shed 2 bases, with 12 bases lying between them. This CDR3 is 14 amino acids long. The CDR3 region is CASTPGLTYNEQFF. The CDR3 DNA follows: TGTGCCAGCACCCCAGGGCTAACCTACAATGAGCAGTTCTTC.

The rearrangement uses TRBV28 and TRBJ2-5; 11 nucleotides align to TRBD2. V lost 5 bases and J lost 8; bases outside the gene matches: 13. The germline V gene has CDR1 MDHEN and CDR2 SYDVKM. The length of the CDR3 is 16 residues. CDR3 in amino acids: CASSGVTSGVQVTQYF. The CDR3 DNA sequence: TGTGCCAGCAGTGGGGTGACTAGCGGGGTACAAGTCACCCAGTACTTC.

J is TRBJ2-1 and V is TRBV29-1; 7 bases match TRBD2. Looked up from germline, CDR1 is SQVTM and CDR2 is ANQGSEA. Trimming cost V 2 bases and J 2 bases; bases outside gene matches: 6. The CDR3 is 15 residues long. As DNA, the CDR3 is TGCAGCGTTGAAAGAGGGAGGGGTACCTACAATGAGCAGTTCTTC. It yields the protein CSVERGRGTYNEQFF.

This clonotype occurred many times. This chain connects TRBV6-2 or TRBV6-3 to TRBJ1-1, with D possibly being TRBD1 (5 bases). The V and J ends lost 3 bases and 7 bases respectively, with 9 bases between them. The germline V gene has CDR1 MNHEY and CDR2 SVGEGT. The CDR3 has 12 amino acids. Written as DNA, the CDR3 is TGTGCCAGCAGTTATGATGGACATGAAGCTTTCTTT. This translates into CASSYDGHEAFF.

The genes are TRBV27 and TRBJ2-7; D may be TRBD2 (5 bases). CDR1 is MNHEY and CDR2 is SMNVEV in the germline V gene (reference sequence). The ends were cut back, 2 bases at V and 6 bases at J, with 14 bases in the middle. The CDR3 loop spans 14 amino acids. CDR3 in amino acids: CASSLSEGFGEQYF. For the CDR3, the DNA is TGTGCCAGCAGTTTAAGTGAGGGTTTCGGCGAGCAGTACTTC.